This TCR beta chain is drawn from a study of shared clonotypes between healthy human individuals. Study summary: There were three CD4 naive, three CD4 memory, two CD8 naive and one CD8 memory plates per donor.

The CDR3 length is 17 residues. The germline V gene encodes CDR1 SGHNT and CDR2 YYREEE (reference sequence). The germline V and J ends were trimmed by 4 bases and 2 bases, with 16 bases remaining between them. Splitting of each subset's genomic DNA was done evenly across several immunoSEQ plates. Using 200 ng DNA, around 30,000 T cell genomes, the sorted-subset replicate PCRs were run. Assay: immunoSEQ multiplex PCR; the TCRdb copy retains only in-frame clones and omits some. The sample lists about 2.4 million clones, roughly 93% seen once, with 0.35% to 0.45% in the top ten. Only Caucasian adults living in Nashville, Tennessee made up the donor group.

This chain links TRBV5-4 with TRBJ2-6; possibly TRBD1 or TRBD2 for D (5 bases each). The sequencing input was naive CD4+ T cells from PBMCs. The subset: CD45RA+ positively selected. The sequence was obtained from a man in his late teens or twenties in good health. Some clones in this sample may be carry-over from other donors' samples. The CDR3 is CASSTGQQGTGANVLTF. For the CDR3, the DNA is TGTGCCAGCAGCACGGGGCAGCAGGGAACTGGGGCCAACGTCCTGACTTTC. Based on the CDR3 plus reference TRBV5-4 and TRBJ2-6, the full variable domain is ETGVTQSPTHLIKTRGQQVTLRCSSQSGHNTVSWYQQALGQGPQFIFQYYREEENGRGNFPPRFSGLQFPNYSSELNVNALELDDSALYLCASSTGQQGTGANVLTFGAGSRLTVL.